This T cell receptor (beta chain) emerged from a study of monozygotic twins with inflammatory bowel disease. Study-level points and caveats: Healthy twins shared more clonotypes with others than IBD patients, most markedly active ones.

In the case of this clonotype: Its specificity is not known.

Each TCR library consumed around 3.5 ug of total RNA. Every sample had its cDNA made across eight separate reactions. Incorporation of UMIs carrying a 6-nucleotide sample barcode was performed by template switching. Following a re-call of the 5' RACE reads, TCRdb has one entry per CDR3 protein and lacks DNA. The sample spans a few hundred thousand distinct CDR3 sequences; the ten largest clones claim just over 2.5%. The germline CDR1 and CDR2 sequences are LGHDT and YNNKEL (reference sequence). The CDR3 is 14 residues long. The sequence was collected from a human donor with ulcerative colitis or Crohn's disease, or a healthy co-twin of an affected twin (not recorded which). Sequencing was done on a sample of blood. The chain employs TRBV3-1 and TRBJ1-6. This chain's CDR3 is CASSQGGVKTPLHF.